This T cell receptor beta chain was captured by sequencing in a study of T cell changes during pregnancy in multiple sclerosis. TCRdb's copy holds only in-frame clones and misses some; the assay was immunoSEQ multiplex PCR. The sample has tens of thousands of clones, approximately 92% seen once. CDR1 is MNHEY and CDR2 is SVGAGI in the germline V gene. CDR3 size: 16 residues. V was shortened by 0 bases and J by 0 bases, with 8 bases between the two germline ends. This clone appeared a few times. The chain has TRBV6-5 and TRBJ2-2; perhaps TRBD2 as D (5 bases). The clonotype comes from a female donor with multiple sclerosis, enrolled in a pregnancy study. The sample consisted of peripheral blood, taken in the third trimester of pregnancy. The CDR3: CASSYSMGANTGELFF. Here the CDR3 DNA reads TGTGCCAGCAGTTACTCGATGGGAGCGAACACCGGGGAGCTGTTTTTT.